This T cell receptor (beta chain) was documented in a study of blood T cell repertoires in COVID-19. The CDR3 is 16 amino acids. Germline loops: CDR1 MGHRA, CDR2 YSYEKL. Trimming removed 7 bases from V and 4 bases from J; junction bases left unmatched: 13. Only in-frame clones appear in the TCRdb table, and some are missing; sequencing was by immunoSEQ multiplex PCR. The sample comprises 90,000 or so clones, approximately 90% of which are singletons, and roughly 1.8% rests with the top ten. The sequenced sample consisted of peripheral blood. The TCR originated in a human donor with active COVID-19. The donor label of this sample is uncertain. The gene calls are TRBV4-1 and TRBJ2-3, with 8 bases identical to TRBD1. Here the CDR3 reads CASTPSTGDEADTQYF. The CDR3 bases are TGCGCCAGCACCCCATCGACAGGGGATGAGGCAGATACGCAGTATTTT.